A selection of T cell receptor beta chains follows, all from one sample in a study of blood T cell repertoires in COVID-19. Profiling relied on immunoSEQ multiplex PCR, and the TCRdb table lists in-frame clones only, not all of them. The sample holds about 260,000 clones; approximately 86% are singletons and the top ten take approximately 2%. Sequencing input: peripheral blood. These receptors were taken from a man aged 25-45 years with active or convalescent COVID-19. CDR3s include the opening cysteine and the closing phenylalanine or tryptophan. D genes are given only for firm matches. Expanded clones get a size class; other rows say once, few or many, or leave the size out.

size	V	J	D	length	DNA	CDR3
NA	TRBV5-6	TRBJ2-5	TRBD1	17	TGTGCCAGCAGCTTCACTCCGGGACAGGGGTTTGGAGAGACCCAGTACTTC	CASSFTPGQGFGETQYF
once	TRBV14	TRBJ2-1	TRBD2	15	TGTGCCAGCAGCGCTAGCGGGGGTCTCCTCAATGAGCAGTTCTTC	CASSASGGLLNEQFF
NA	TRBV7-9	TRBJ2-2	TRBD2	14	TGTGCCAGTGATAGCGGGGCAATCACCGGGGAGCTGTTTTTT	CASDSGAITGELFF
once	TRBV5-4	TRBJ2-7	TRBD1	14	TGTGCCAGCAGCACCGGACAGGCGAGCTACGAGCAGTACTTC	CASSTGQASYEQYF
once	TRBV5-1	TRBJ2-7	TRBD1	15	TGCGCCAGCAGGTTTCCAGGACAGGGGACTAACGAGCAGTACTTC	CASRFPGQGTNEQYF
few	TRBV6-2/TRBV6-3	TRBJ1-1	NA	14	TGTGCCAGCAGTTACACTGGGGCGGACACTGAAGCTTTCTTT	CASSYTGADTEAFF
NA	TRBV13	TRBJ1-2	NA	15	TGTGCCAGCAGCCATGCTCGTGGGGTGACTAGTGGCTACACCTTC	CASSHARGVTSGYTF
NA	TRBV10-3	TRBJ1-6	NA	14	TGTGCCATCAGTGCGCAGGGTAGGAATTCACCCCTCCACTTT	CAISAQGRNSPLHF
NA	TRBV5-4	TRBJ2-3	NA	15	TGTGCCAGCAGCTTGCCCTTACTACACGGAGATACGCAGTATTTT	CASSLPLLHGDTQYF
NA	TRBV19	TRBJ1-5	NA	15	TGTGCCAGTAGTATACAATTAGCCGGAGATCAGCCCCAGCATTTT	CASSIQLAGDQPQHF
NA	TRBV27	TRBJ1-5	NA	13	TGTGCCAGCAGTTTCAGTAGCAATCAGCCCCAGCATTTT	CASSFSSNQPQHF
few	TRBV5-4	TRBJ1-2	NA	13	TGTGCCAGCAGTTGGGACACCAACTATGGCTACACCTTC	CASSWDTNYGYTF
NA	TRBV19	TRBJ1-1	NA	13	TGTGCCAGTAGTGAAGGGGTGAACACTGAAGCTTTCTTT	CASSEGVNTEAFF
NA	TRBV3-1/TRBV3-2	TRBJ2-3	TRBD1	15	TGTGCCAGCAGCCAAAGGACAGGGGGCACAGATACGCAGTATTTT	CASSQRTGGTDTQYF
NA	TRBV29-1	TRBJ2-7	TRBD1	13	TGCAGCGTTGATAACCCAGGGGGTTACGAGCAGTACTTC	CSVDNPGGYEQYF
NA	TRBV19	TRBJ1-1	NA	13	TGTGCCAGTAGTACGACAGCAAACACTGAAGCTTTCTTT	CASSTTANTEAFF
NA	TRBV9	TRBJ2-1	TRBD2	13	TGTGCCAGCAGCTCAGCGGGATACAATGAGCAGTTCTTC	CASSSAGYNEQFF
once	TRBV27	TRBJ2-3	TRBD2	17	TGTGCCAGCTCTCGGACGTTGGTTAGCGGGGGCACAGATACGCAGTATTTT	CASSRTLVSGGTDTQYF
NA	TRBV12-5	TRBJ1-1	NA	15	TGTGCTAGTGGTTTGATGGACTCGTCCGGCTCTGAAGCTTTCTTT	CASGLMDSSGSEAFF
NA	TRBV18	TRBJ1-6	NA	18	TGTGCCAGCTCACCAAGGAATTCATGGGACTCACCCTGGTCACCCCTCCACTTT	CASSPRNSWDSPWSPLHF
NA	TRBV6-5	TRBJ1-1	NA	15	TGTGCCAGCAGTTACTCGATTCTAGGGAACACTGAAGCTTTCTTT	CASSYSILGNTEAFF
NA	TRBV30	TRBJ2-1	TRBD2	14	TGTGCCTGGACGGGAGCGGGGGGTCAAAATGAGCAGTTCTTC	CAWTGAGGQNEQFF
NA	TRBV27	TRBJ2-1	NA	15	TGTGCCAGCAATTCGATTTTGAGCTCCTACAATGAGCAGTTCTTC	CASNSILSSYNEQFF
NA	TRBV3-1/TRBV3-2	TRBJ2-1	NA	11	TGTGCCAGCAGCCAAAGGGGTGAGCAGTTCTTC	CASSQRGEQFF
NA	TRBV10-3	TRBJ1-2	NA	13	TGTGCCATCAGTGTCAGGGGCAACTATGGCTACACCTTC	CAISVRGNYGYTF
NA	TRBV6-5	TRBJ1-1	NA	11	TGTGCCAGCAGGAACAGGGTTGATGCTTTCTTT	CASRNRVDAFF
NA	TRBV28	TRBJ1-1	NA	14	TGTGCCAGCAGTTCCTCACAGGGGAACACTGAAGCTTTCTTT	CASSSSQGNTEAFF
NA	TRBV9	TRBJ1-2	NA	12	TGTGCCAGCAGCGTAGGAGGGGGAGGCTACACCTTC	CASSVGGGGYTF
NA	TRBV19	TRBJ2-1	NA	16	TGTGCCAGTAGTATGGACAGCAGCAGCTCCTACAATGAGCAGTTCTTC	CASSMDSSSSYNEQFF
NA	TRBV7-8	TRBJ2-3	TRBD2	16	TGTGCCAGCAGCTTAGTTAGCGGGGGGGCCGCAGATACGCAGTATTTT	CASSLVSGGAADTQYF
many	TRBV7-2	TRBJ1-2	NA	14	TGTGCCAGCAGCTCAGACAGCCCCTTATTTGGCTACACCTTC	CASSSDSPLFGYTF
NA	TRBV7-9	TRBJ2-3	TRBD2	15	TGTGCCAGCAGCGACCTTAGCGGGGGCACAGATACGCAGTATTTT	CASSDLSGGTDTQYF
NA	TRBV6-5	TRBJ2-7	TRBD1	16	TGTGCCAGCAGTTACTCACAGGGGGAAAACTCCTACGAGCAGTACTTC	CASSYSQGENSYEQYF
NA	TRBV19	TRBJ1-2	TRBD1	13	TGTGCCAGTAGTAATACAGGGGGCTCTGGCTACACCTTC	CASSNTGGSGYTF
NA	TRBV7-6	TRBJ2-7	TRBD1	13	TGTGCCAGCAGCTACCAGACAGGGGAGGAGCAGTACTTC	CASSYQTGEEQYF
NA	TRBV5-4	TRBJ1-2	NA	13	TGTGCCCACGGGAAGGAGAACTTCTATGGCTACACCTTC	CAHGKENFYGYTF
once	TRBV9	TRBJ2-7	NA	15	TGTGCCAGCAGCGTAGGTGGGGGGGCAACCTACGAGCAGTACTTC	CASSVGGGATYEQYF
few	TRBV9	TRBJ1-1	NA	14	TGTGCCAGCAGCGTAGGGACACACAACACTGAAGCTTTCTTT	CASSVGTHNTEAFF
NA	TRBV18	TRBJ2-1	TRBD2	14	TGTGCCACCCAGATTAGCGGGGGTTACAATGAGCAGTTCTTC	CATQISGGYNEQFF
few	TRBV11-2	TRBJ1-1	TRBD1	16	TGTGCCAGCAGCTGGGAAATGGGACAGCTGAACACTGAAGCTTTCTTT	CASSWEMGQLNTEAFF
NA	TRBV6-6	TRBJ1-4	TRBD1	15	TGTGCCAGCAGTAACCGGGACAGGGGTCATGAAAAACTGTTTTTT	CASSNRDRGHEKLFF
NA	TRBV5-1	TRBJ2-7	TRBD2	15	TGCGCCAGCAGCCCAGTAAGCGGGGGATCTTACGAGCAGTACTTC	CASSPVSGGSYEQYF
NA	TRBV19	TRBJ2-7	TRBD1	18	TGTGCCAGTAGTATCCAGGGGGCGGATCAAAGTACCTCCTACGAGCAGTACTTC	CASSIQGADQSTSYEQYF
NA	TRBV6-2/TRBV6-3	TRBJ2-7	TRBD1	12	TGTGCCAGCAGTGGACAGGGCTACGAGCAGTACTTC	CASSGQGYEQYF
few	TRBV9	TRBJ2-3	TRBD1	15	TGTGCCAGCAGCCCTCGGACAGGGGCGGGAGATACGCAGTATTTT	CASSPRTGAGDTQYF
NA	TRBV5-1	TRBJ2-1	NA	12	TGCGCCAGCAGCTCACAGGGCAATGAGCAGTTCTTC	CASSSQGNEQFF
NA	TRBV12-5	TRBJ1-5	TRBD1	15	TGTGCTAGTGGTTTGGGGACAGGGGGCAATCAGCCCCAGCATTTT	CASGLGTGGNQPQHF
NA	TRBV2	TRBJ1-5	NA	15	TGTGCCAGCCAAACCAGGAGGAATAGCAATCAGCCCCAGCATTTT	CASQTRRNSNQPQHF
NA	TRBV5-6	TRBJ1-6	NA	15	TGTGCCAGCAGCTCATTCGACTTTAGGGGTTCACCCCTCCACTTT	CASSSFDFRGSPLHF
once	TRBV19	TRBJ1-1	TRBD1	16	TGTGCCAGTAGTTGGGGGACAGGGGGCATGAACACTGAAGCTTTCTTT	CASSWGTGGMNTEAFF
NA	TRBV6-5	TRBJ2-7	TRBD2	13	TGTGCCAGCAGCCCGACCCGGGAGGGGGAGCAGTACTTC	CASSPTREGEQYF